This TCR beta chain came from a study of T cell responses to AZD1222 COVID-19 vaccine. This CDR3 is 16 amino acids long. Losses at the gene ends were 2 bases for V and 1 base for J; bases not matched to a gene: 2. Looked up from germline, CDR1 is KGHSH and CDR2 is LQKENI. A note on this clone: Its target is not known.

The data were produced by immunoSEQ multiplex PCR, yet TCRdb's version contains in-frame clones alone and is incomplete. The sample holds about 130,000 clones; roughly 87% are singletons and the top ten take about 4.2%. Notes on the study in general: Donors were largely white British and mainly female; clonal diversity was possibly underestimated. Increases in Spike-specific TCR breadth and depth were seen after two AZD1222 doses. Only 5 to 7 AZD1222 recipients were seropositive at baseline. Without day 14 samples, only post-peak T cell repertoires were studied.

This clonotype was obtained from an adult in good health. The gene calls are TRBV18 and TRBJ2-2; 9 nucleotides agree with TRBD1. The sequencing used peripheral blood, collected on day 0 of MenACWY control vaccination. The CDR3 region is CASSPGDRVNTGELFF. CDR3 coding DNA: TGTGCCAGCTCACCAGGGGACAGGGTGAACACCGGGGAGCTGTTTTTT.